This TCR beta chain was captured in a study of blood T cell repertoires in COVID-19. Profiling relied on immunoSEQ multiplex PCR, and the TCRdb table lists in-frame clones only, not all of them. The table has 95,000 to 110,000 clones, about 91% seen once. This sequence originates from a human donor in a cohort sampled during active COVID-19. The sequencing input was peripheral blood.

DNA of the CDR3: TGTGCCAGCAGCTTCCGGACAGACGAGACCCAGTACTTC. Amino acid sequence: CASSFRTDETQYF. V and J are TRBV7-9 and TRBJ2-5; a possible D gene is TRBD1 (6 bases). This CDR3 is built from 13 residues. V was trimmed by 3 bases and J by 5 bases, leaving 10 bases between them. The V gene's germline CDR1 is SEHNR and CDR2 FQNEAQ (reference sequence).